This is a list of T cell receptor beta chains from one sample in a study of T cell responses to AZD1222 COVID-19 vaccine. Generated by immunoSEQ multiplex PCR, the TCRdb table keeps only in-frame clones and is missing some. The sample contains around 99,000 clones, about 91% of which appear only once. This specimen was peripheral blood, taken on day 0 of AZD1222 vaccination. The receptors originated from an adult in good health. Each CDR3 is given without its conserved first and last residue.

v_gene: TRBV6-6
j_gene: TRBJ1-2
CDR3aa: ASSKGQGGSYGYT

v_gene: TRBV7-2
j_gene: TRBJ2-3
CDR3aa: ASSSGLVTDTQY

v_gene: TRBV3-1/TRBV3-2
j_gene: TRBJ1-1
CDR3aa: ASSQRPGMNTEAF

v_gene: TRBV5-6
j_gene: TRBJ2-7
CDR3aa: ASSLAAGTGFYEQY

v_gene: TRBV18
j_gene: TRBJ2-1
CDR3aa: ASSPTSGSRNEQF

v_gene: TRBV4-3
j_gene: TRBJ1-1
CDR3aa: ASSQAPFGTAEAF

v_gene: TRBV2
j_gene: TRBJ2-3
CDR3aa: ASTRGGHTTDTQY

v_gene: TRBV7-9
j_gene: TRBJ2-3
CDR3aa: ASSLPQGAGDTQY

v_gene: TRBV3-1/TRBV3-2
j_gene: TRBJ1-2
CDR3aa: ASSPPGGGNYGYT

v_gene: TRBV2
j_gene: TRBJ2-1
CDR3aa: ASIPEAQEAQF

v_gene: TRBV6-5
j_gene: TRBJ1-1
CDR3aa: ASSYFSTVNTEAF

v_gene: TRBV6-5
j_gene: TRBJ1-1
CDR3aa: ASRSNTEAF

v_gene: TRBV27
j_gene: TRBJ1-2
CDR3aa: ASSLNSGRRGYT

v_gene: TRBV5-8
j_gene: TRBJ1-4
CDR3aa: ASSFSGAWGEVDEKLF

v_gene: TRBV19
j_gene: TRBJ1-4
CDR3aa: ASSSGGTHGEGLF

v_gene: TRBV11-2
j_gene: TRBJ2-1
CDR3aa: ASSLVRLAGQREQF

v_gene: TRBV3-1/TRBV3-2
j_gene: TRBJ2-7
CDR3aa: ASSPRGSVQYYEQY

v_gene: TRBV29-1
j_gene: TRBJ1-2
CDR3aa: SVVGPGDYGYT

v_gene: TRBV2
j_gene: TRBJ2-7
CDR3aa: ASSHSSASGNYEQY

v_gene: TRBV5-1
j_gene: TRBJ1-4
CDR3aa: ASSLGTGLNEKLF

v_gene: TRBV2
j_gene: TRBJ1-5
CDR3aa: ASSEERTGNQPQH

v_gene: TRBV7-2
j_gene: TRBJ2-1
CDR3aa: ASSSGLAGGNEQF

v_gene: TRBV25-1
j_gene: TRBJ1-1
CDR3aa: ASSGLNTEAF

v_gene: TRBV6-6
j_gene: TRBJ2-1
CDR3aa: ASSPGSRPTDEQF

v_gene: TRBV5-1
j_gene: TRBJ2-3
CDR3aa: ASSLPTGGLSDTQY

v_gene: TRBV6-5
j_gene: TRBJ2-7
CDR3aa: AGGRELTYEQY

v_gene: TRBV20-1
j_gene: TRBJ1-5
CDR3aa: SASLGQGFNQPQH

v_gene: TRBV5-1
j_gene: TRBJ1-2
CDR3aa: ASSGGSTNYGYT

v_gene: TRBV9
j_gene: TRBJ2-1
CDR3aa: ASSVGLTNNEQF

v_gene: TRBV4-2
j_gene: TRBJ1-4
CDR3aa: ASSQPTGTNEKLF

v_gene: TRBV27
j_gene: TRBJ1-5
CDR3aa: ASSLVGSNQPQH

v_gene: TRBV4-1
j_gene: TRBJ1-2
CDR3aa: ASSQATGDYGYT

v_gene: TRBV3-1/TRBV3-2
j_gene: TRBJ2-3
CDR3aa: ASSQAKALGDTQY

v_gene: TRBV21-1
j_gene: TRBJ1-6
CDR3aa: ASISYRRGHGNSPLH

v_gene: TRBV4-2
j_gene: TRBJ2-2
CDR3aa: ASSTLGDSSGELF

v_gene: TRBV7-8
j_gene: TRBJ1-1
CDR3aa: ASSKNRGHTEAF

v_gene: TRBV5-5
j_gene: TRBJ2-7
CDR3aa: ASSPIWTDAYEQY

v_gene: TRBV10-3
j_gene: TRBJ2-5
CDR3aa: AISERGQGVQETQY